This T cell receptor (beta chain) appears in the sequencing data of a study of radiation and T cells in renal cell carcinoma. Specified time point: blood 4 weeks post-SBRT, at nephrectomy. Treatment: 15 Gy SBRT to primary tumor, nephrectomy 4 weeks later. Nephrectomy followed 15 Gy stereotactic body radiation by 4 weeks. Concerning this clone itself: Its antigen is not known.

Using immunoSEQ multiplex PCR, the repertoire was profiled, and TCRdb retains in-frame clones only, with some absent. The sample yields under 100,000 clones, around 85% seen once. Germline CDR1 reads MNHEY; CDR2 reads SVGAGI. CDR3 length equals 13 residues. Study conclusions and caveats: Pretreatment tumor biopsies were lacking, so baseline clonotypes are unknown.

Specimen: blood, collected from a patient whose treatment included radiotherapy and nephrectomy. This TCR derives from a man aged 50-59 years with renal cell carcinoma. This rearrangement joins TRBV6-5 to TRBJ1-1; D is ambiguous. CDR3 region: CATTRGPNTEAFF. The CDR3 DNA reads as TGTGCAACTACCCGCGGGCCGAACACTGAAGCTTTCTTT.